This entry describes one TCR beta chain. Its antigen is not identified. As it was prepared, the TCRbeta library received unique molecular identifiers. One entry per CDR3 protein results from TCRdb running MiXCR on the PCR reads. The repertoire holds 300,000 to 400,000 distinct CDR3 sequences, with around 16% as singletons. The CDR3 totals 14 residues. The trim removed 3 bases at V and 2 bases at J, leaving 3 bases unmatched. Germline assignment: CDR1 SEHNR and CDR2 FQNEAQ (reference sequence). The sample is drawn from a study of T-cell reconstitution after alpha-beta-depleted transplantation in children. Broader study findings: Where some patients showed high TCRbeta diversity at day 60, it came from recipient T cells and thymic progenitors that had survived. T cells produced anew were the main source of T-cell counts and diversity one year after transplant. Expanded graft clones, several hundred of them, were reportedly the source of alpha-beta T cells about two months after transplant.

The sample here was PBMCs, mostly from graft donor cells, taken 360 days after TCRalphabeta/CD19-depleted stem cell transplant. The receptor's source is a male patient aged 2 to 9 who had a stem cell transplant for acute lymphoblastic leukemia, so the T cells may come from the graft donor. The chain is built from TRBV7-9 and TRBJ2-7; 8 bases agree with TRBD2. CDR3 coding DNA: TGTGCCAGCAGCTTGGGACTAGGGCCCTACGAGCAGTACTTC. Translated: CASSLGLGPYEQYF.